Shown below are 16 T cell receptor beta chains from a single sample sequenced in a study of response to subunit inactivated influenza vaccine. TCRdb analysed the RT-PCR reads with MiXCR anew, one entry per CDR3 protein. The data contain a few hundred thousand distinct CDR3 sequences, 7.2% of them singletons. The starting material was PBMCs from blood, obtained less than 25 months after vaccination. These receptors all stem from a man aged 50 to 69 who received an inactivated influenza vaccine.

The J gene is TRBJ2-7, the V gene TRBV7-2; TRBD2 agrees at 12 bases. CDR3 length: 16 residues. Germline V gene sequence: CDR1 SGHTA, CDR2 FQGNSA. The V segment lost 0 bases and the J segment 0 bases; nucleotides outside the gene matches: 0. The CDR3 region is CASSLAGLAGSYEQYF. DNA of the CDR3: TGTGCCAGCAGCTTAGCGGGACTAGCGGGCTCCTACGAGCAGTACTTC.

The sample holds a few counts of this clonotype. This chain connects TRBV7-2 to TRBJ2-7; TRBD1 or TRBD2 may be the D gene (5 bases each). In germline, CDR1 is SGHTA, CDR2 FQGNSA. The length of the CDR3 is 14 residues. Trimming shortened V by 5 bases and J by 3 bases, and 14 bases separated the two germline ends. The CDR3 DNA follows: TGTGCCAGCAGCAAAACCGGGACCATCTACGAGCAGTACTTC. Translated: CASSKTGTIYEQYF.

The chain couples TRBV5-6 to TRBJ2-1; 8 bases are shared with TRBD2. Unmatched junction bases numbered 12, after V lost 4 bases and J lost 3 bases. Germline V gene lookup returns CDR1 SGHDT and CDR2 YYEEEE. The length of the CDR3 is 17 residues. CDR3 DNA: TGTGCCAGCAGCCCCAGGGGTGGCGGGGGGCTCTACAATGAGCAGTTCTTC. Amino acid sequence: CASSPRGGGGLYNEQFF.

This clonotype was seen ten or more times. J is TRBJ1-4 and V is TRBV15; TRBD1 matches at 7 bases. The germline V gene encodes CDR1 LNHNV and CDR2 YYDKDF (reference sequence). The CDR3 covers 15 residues. V shed 3 bases, J shed 5 bases, and the junction held 6 bases outside the gene matches. DNA of the CDR3: TGTGCCACCAGCAGGACTAAGGGGGCGAATGAAAAACTGTTTTTT. This sequence encodes CATSRTKGANEKLFF.

This clonotype was seen at least ten times. The chain combines TRBV7-9 with TRBJ2-7; D ambiguous. The V gene lost 3 bases and the J gene lost 6 bases, with 9 bases spanning the gap. The CDR3 sequence is 12 residues long. CDR1 SEHNR and CDR2 FQNEAQ come from the germline V gene (reference sequence). The CDR3 sequence: CASSFSRLEQYF. CDR3 DNA sequence: TGTGCCAGCAGCTTTTCTAGGCTCGAGCAGTACTTC.

There are a few counts of this clonotype. V gene TRBV4-2 combines with J gene TRBJ2-1; unclear D gene. CDR1 is LGHNA, CDR2 YNFKEQ, per germline. CDR3 length: 14 amino acids. V was shortened by 0 bases and J by 5 bases, with 8 bases between the two germline ends. The CDR3 reads CASSQEFRDNEQFF. DNA for the CDR3: TGTGCCAGCAGCCAAGAATTCAGAGACAATGAGCAGTTCTTC.

This clonotype was observed a handful of times. The chain is built from TRBV11-2 and TRBJ2-7, with 7 bases that match TRBD1. Germline CDR1 SGHAT, CDR2 FQNNGV. CDR3 length equals 14 residues. With V trimmed by 5 bases and J by 1 base, 5 bases remained unmatched. Here the CDR3 reads CASSARTGSYEQYF. CDR3 nucleotides: TGTGCCAGCAGCGCACGGACAGGTTCCTACGAGCAGTACTTC.

This clonotype was recorded at least ten times. This chain connects TRBV5-1 to TRBJ2-5; the D is unclear. The V and J ends lost 2 bases and 1 base respectively, with 12 bases between them. In germline, CDR1 is SGHRS, CDR2 YFSETQ. CDR3 size: 15 residues. The CDR3 DNA is TGCGCCAGCAGCTTTTCCCTTGGCTTCCAAGAGACCCAGTACTTC. It is translated as CASSFSLGFQETQYF.

This clonotype was counted between two and nine times. The rearrangement joins TRBV12-3 or TRBV12-4 to TRBJ2-4; D possibly corresponds to TRBD1 (6 bases). The CDR3 extends over 14 amino acids. V was trimmed by 7 bases and J by 0 bases, leaving 10 bases between them. In DNA form, the CDR3 reads TGTGCCAGCACCGCAGGGGTAGCCAAAAACATTCAGTACTTC. This gives the protein CASTAGVAKNIQYF.

The genes are TRBV7-2 and TRBJ1-4; TRBD1 might be the D (6 bases). Trimming removed 2 bases from V and 0 bases from J, with 7 bases in between. The CDR3 runs to 15 residues. CDR1 and CDR2 from the germline V gene are SGHTA and FQGNSA. CDR3 amino acids: CASSLQGTTNEKLFF. CDR3 DNA: TGTGCCAGCAGCTTACAGGGGACAACTAATGAAAAACTGTTTTTT.

Ten or more counts support this clonotype. This chain links TRBV29-1 with TRBJ2-1; 8 nucleotides align to TRBD1. This CDR3 has 14 residues. Trimming at V came to 6 bases and at J to 2 bases, leaving 6 bases not matched to a gene. The V gene's germline CDR1 is SQVTM and CDR2 ANQGSEA. CDR3 DNA sequence: TGCAGCGTCGTACGACAGGGGACCTACAATGAGCAGTTCTTC. As protein: CSVVRQGTYNEQFF.

The chain links TRBV20-1 to TRBJ2-7; D not resolved. This CDR3 is 14 amino acids long. Germline values: CDR1 DFQATT, CDR2 SNEGSKA (reference sequence). Trimming left V 0 bases short and J 2 bases short, with 11 bases between. This chain's CDR3 is CSARDLNRAYEQYF. CDR3 nucleotides: TGCAGTGCTAGAGATCTGAACAGAGCCTACGAGCAGTACTTC.

In its sample, this clonotype was seen many times. The rearrangement links TRBV20-1 to TRBJ2-3; D remains unclear. Germline-derived CDR1 and CDR2 are DFQATT and SNEGSKA (reference sequence). Trimming left V 3 bases short and J 6 bases short, with 4 bases between. The CDR3 covers 10 residues. The CDR3 is CSASLDTQYF. The CDR3 nucleotides are TGCAGTGCTAGTCTCGATACGCAGTATTTT.

This clonotype was counted only a few times. V usage is TRBV6-4 and J usage is TRBJ2-1; TRBD2 aligns across 10 bases. After removal of 2 bases from V and 3 bases from J, the junction contained 4 bases not matched to a gene. The germline V gene encodes CDR1 MRHNA and CDR2 SNTAGT. The CDR3 covers 16 residues. DNA of the CDR3: TGTGCCAGCAGTGACGAGGCTAGCGGGGGCTACAATGAGCAGTTCTTC. This codes for CASSDEASGGYNEQFF.

Only a few counts were recorded for this clonotype. This chain links TRBV19 with TRBJ2-7; 7 bases agree with TRBD1. J was trimmed by 1 base and V by 7 bases; bases with no gene match: 4. CDR3 size: 13 residues. Germline V lookup: CDR1 LNHDA, CDR2 SQIVND (reference sequence). Written as DNA, the CDR3 is TGTGCCAGTAAGAGACAGGGATCCTACGAGCAGTACTTC. This translates into CASKRQGSYEQYF. The variable domain in full, completed from reference TRBV19 and TRBJ2-7, reads DGGITQSPKYLFRKEGQNVTLSCEQNLNHDAMYWYRQDPGQGLRLIYYSQIVNDFQKGDIAEGYSVSREKKESFPLTVTSAQKNPTAFYLCASKRQGSYEQYFGPGTRLTVT.

The chain recombines TRBV5-1 with TRBJ2-7; D not resolved. The CDR3 totals 16 residues. V was trimmed by 0 bases and J by 0 bases, leaving 13 bases between them. CDR1 is SGHRS and CDR2 is YFSETQ in the germline V gene. CDR3 sequence reads: CASSLDAPGISYEQYF. The CDR3 DNA reads as TGCGCCAGCAGCTTGGATGCTCCAGGTATCTCCTACGAGCAGTACTTC.